The entry below describes one TCR beta chain. What it binds is not known. Repertoires were generated with immunoSEQ multiplex PCR, while TCRdb's copy carries only in-frame clones and drops some. The sample consists of about 5,000 clones, roughly 86% of them appearing once. Between about 2014 and 2018, patients underwent resection in Japan or China. This specimen belongs to a study of immune evolution from preneoplasia to lung adenocarcinoma. Study context: HLA loss of heterozygosity: 5.5% to 8.5% AIS, about 15% MIA, about 35% ADC, none AAH. General study results and limits: Later-stage lesions appeared to have more T cells, more diversity, less clonality. Top clone share appeared to fall from AAH through AIS, MIA, adenocarcinoma.

The specimen was FFPE lung adenocarcinoma in situ tissue. The sequence was collected from an older person with lung adenocarcinoma.

CDR3 residues: CASSEEAGYTDTQYF. In nucleotides, the CDR3 is TGTGCCAGCAGTGAAGAGGCAGGATACACAGATACGCAGTATTTT. J is TRBJ2-3 and V is TRBV6-1, with D unclear. Trimming removed 1 base from V and 2 bases from J, with 10 bases in between. The CDR3 sequence is 15 residues long. Germline values: CDR1 MNHNS, CDR2 SASEGT.